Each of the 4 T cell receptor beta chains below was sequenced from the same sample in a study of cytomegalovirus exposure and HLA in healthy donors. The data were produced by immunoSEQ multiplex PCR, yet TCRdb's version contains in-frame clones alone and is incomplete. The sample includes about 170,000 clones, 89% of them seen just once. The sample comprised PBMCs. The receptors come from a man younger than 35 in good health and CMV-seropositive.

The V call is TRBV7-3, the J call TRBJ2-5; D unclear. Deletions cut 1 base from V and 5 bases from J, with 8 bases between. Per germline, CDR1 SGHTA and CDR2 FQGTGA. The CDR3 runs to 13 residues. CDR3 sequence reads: CASSLSSLETQYF. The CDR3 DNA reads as TGTGCCAGCAGCTTAAGTAGCTTGGAGACCCAGTACTTC.

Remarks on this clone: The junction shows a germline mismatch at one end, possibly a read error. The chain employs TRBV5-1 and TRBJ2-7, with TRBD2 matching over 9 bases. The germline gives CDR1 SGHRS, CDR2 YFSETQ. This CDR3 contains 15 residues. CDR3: CASRLGAGGPREQYF. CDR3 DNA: TGCGCCAGCAGGTTGGGTGCGGGAGGGCCCAGGGAGCAGTACTTC.

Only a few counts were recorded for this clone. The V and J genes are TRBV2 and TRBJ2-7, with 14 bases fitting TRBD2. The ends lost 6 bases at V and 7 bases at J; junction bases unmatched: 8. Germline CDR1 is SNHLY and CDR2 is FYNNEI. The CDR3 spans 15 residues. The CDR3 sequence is CASRQKGLAGEEQYF. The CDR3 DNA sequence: TGTGCCAGCAGGCAGAAGGGACTAGCGGGAGAGGAGCAGTACTTC.

In DNA form, the CDR3 reads TGCGCCAGCAGCAGACAGGGAGGAGAGACCCAGTACTTC. It codes for CASSRQGGETQYF. V usage is TRBV5-1 and J usage is TRBJ2-5; TRBD1 is a possible D gene (7 bases). Germline V lookup: CDR1 SGHRS, CDR2 YFSETQ. V lost 4 bases and J 4 bases, leaving 11 bases between the germline ends. This CDR3 comprises 13 residues. Combining the CDR3 with reference TRBV5-1 and TRBJ2-5 gives the whole variable domain KAGVTQTPRYLIKTRGQQVTLSCSPISGHRSVSWYQQTPGQGLQFLFEYFSETQRNKGNFPGRFSGRQFSNSRSEMNVSTLELGDSALYLCASSRQGGETQYFGPGTRLLVL.